This T cell receptor (beta chain) derives from a study of shared clonotypes between healthy human individuals. Looking at the study overall: Per-donor plates numbered three CD4 naive, three CD4 memory, two CD8 naive and one CD8 memory.

Deep-level assay runs were performed. Using immunoSEQ multiplex PCR, the repertoire was profiled, and TCRdb retains in-frame clones only, with some absent. Here the sample spans 2 million to 2.5 million clones, 90% to 97% being singletons. Germline V gene sequence: CDR1 MNHNY, CDR2 SVGAGI (reference sequence). V trimming: 6 bases; J trimming: 3 bases; junction bases outside the gene matches: 6. This CDR3 spans 14 amino acids. This sequence was found in a man between 18 and 35 years old in good health. The chain combines TRBV6-6 with TRBJ2-7, with 9 positions matching TRBD1. What was sequenced was naive CD4+ T cells sorted from blood. Indicated subset: CD45RA+ positively selected. The CDR3 reads CASSRGQGYYEQYF. CDR3 coding DNA: TGTGCCAGCAGCCGGGGACAGGGTTACTACGAGCAGTACTTC.